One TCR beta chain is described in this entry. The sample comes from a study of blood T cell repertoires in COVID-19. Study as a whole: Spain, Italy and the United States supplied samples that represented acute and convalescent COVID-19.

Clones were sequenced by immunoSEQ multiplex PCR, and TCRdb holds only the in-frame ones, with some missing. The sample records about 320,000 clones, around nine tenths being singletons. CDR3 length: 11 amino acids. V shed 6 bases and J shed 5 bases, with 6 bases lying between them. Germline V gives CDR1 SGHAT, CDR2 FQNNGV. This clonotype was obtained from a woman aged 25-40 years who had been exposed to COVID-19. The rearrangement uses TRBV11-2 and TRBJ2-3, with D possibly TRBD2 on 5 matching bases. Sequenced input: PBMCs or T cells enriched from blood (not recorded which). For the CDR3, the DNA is TGTGCCAGCAGTGGAGGAGATACGCAGTATTTT. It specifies CASSGGDTQYF.